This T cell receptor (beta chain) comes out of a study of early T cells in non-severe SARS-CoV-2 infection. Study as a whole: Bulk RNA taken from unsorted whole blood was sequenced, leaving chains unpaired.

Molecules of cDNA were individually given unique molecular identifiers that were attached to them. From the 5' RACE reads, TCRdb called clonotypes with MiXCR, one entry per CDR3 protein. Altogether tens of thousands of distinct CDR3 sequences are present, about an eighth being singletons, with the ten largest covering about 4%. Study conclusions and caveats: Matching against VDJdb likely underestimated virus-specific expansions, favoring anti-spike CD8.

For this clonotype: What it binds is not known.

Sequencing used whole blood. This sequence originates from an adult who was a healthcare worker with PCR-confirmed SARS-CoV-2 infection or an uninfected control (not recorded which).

The CDR3 reads CASSLGDNTEAFF. The CDR3, as DNA: TGTGCCAGCAGCTTAGGAGATAACACTGAAGCTTTCTTT. The chain recombines TRBV7-9 with TRBJ1-1; D ambiguous. V gave up 1 base and J gave up 2 bases, with 5 bases separating them. CDR3 size: 13 residues. From germline, CDR1 is SEHNR and CDR2 FQNEAQ (reference sequence).